The 22 T cell receptor beta chains below all came from one sample that was sequenced in a study of human T cells and chemical hapten exposure. Stated time point: pre-sensitization, week 0. As for treatment: therapeutic diphenylcyclopropenone sensitization with weekly scalp DPC. TCRdb analysed the RACE reads with MiXCR anew, one entry per CDR3 protein. This table holds roughly 380,000 distinct CDR3 sequences, more than 4.5% found once. Sequenced material: whole blood, taken in connection with sensitization to the hapten diphenylcyclopropenone (DPC). These receptors all come from a woman aged 45-65 years with alopecia areata. Some clones in this sample may be carry-over from other donors' samples.

This clonotype showed up just a few times. The chain recombines TRBV24-1 with TRBJ2-3, with D perhaps matching TRBD1 (6 bases). CDR1 is KGHDR and CDR2 is SFDVKD in the germline V gene. The CDR3 consists of 14 residues. Trimming removed 9 bases at V and 4 bases at J, with 16 bases between. The CDR3 DNA follows: TGTGCCACCTCCCTGGAGGACAGTCCAGATACGCAGTATTTT. Residues: CATSLEDSPDTQYF.

J is TRBJ2-7 and V is TRBV5-1; D is perhaps TRBD1 or TRBD2 (5 bases each). CDR3 length: 14 residues. Looked up from germline, CDR1 is SGHRS and CDR2 is YFSETQ. V was pared by 2 bases and J by 4 bases, with 13 bases between. The CDR3 here is CASSFDGAQYEQYF. For the CDR3, the DNA is TGCGCCAGCAGCTTCGACGGGGCGCAATACGAGCAGTACTTC.

This clonotype showed up many times. The J gene is TRBJ2-1, the V gene TRBV28; D gene unclear. The V and J ends lost 7 bases and 6 bases respectively, with 7 bases between them. Germline CDR1 and CDR2: MDHEN and SYDVKM. The length of the CDR3 is 11 residues. CDR3 sequence (DNA): TGTGCCAGCACCACACGCAATGAGCAGTTCTTC. Translated, it gives CASTTRNEQFF.

This clonotype was counted at least ten times. CDR3 sequence: CASRTWDRTSYGYTF. As DNA, the CDR3 is TGTGCCAGCAGGACCTGGGACAGGACGTCCTATGGCTACACCTTC. The gene calls are TRBV2 and TRBJ1-2; 8 bases map to TRBD1. There are 15 residues in the CDR3. Germline loops: CDR1 SNHLY, CDR2 FYNNEI. The V and J ends lost 6 bases and 4 bases, in that order; junction bases with no gene match: 10.

There are many counts of this clonotype. This chain uses TRBV12-5 with TRBJ1-5; a possible D gene is TRBD1 (6 bases). Germline V gives CDR1 LGHNT, CDR2 FRNRAP. V lost 7 bases and J 1 base, leaving 11 bases between the germline ends. The CDR3 covers 14 residues. The CDR3 reads CASELGGSNQPQHF. CDR3 sequence (DNA): TGTGCTAGTGAGTTAGGGGGAAGCAATCAGCCCCAGCATTTT.

The CDR3 spells CASSKALEREGRRTDTQYF. CDR3 sequence (DNA): TGTGCCAGCAGCAAAGCGCTCGAGCGGGAGGGCCGTCGCACAGATACGCAGTATTTT. The chain couples TRBV21-1 to TRBJ2-3; the DNA was not compared with TRBD2, the D call given in the table. TRBV21-1 is labeled a pseudogene. The CDR3 totals 19 residues.

This clonotype was seen at least ten times. This chain links TRBV28 with TRBJ2-1; perhaps TRBD2 as D (6 bases). The CDR3 has 15 amino acids. V shed 2 bases and J shed 9 bases, with 17 bases lying between them. Germline assignment: CDR1 MDHEN and CDR2 SYDVKM. Written as DNA, the CDR3 is TGTGCCAGCAGTTTAGACGGGAGAGGTGGAGGTGAGCAGTTCTTC. Encoded protein: CASSLDGRGGGEQFF.

This clonotype was picked up many times. This chain joins TRBV5-1 and TRBJ2-7; 7 bases agree with TRBD2. Germline V CDR1 and CDR2: SGHRS, YFSETQ. V dropped 2 bases and J dropped 7; count of bases not matched to a gene: 9. The length of the CDR3 is 14 residues. CDR3 nucleotides: TGCGCCAGCAGCTTCACCCGGGGGGAGCCAGAGCAGTACTTC. Residues: CASSFTRGEPEQYF.

This clonotype was observed many times. The V and J genes are TRBV6-6 and TRBJ2-1; 11 nucleotides match TRBD1. V lost 7 bases, J lost 7 bases, and 6 bases stayed unmatched. The germline V gene has CDR1 MNHNY and CDR2 SVGAGI (reference sequence). The CDR3 totals 14 residues. CDR3 region: CASTPGQGVNEQFF. CDR3 nucleotide sequence: TGTGCCAGCACCCCGGGACAGGGGGTAAATGAGCAGTTCTTC.

This clonotype showed up just a few times. CDR3 loop: CASSLDQASDGYTF. The CDR3 nucleotides read TGTGCCAGCAGCTTAGATCAGGCGTCAGATGGCTACACCTTC. The chain is built from TRBV7-2 and TRBJ1-2; no firm D call. This CDR3 has 14 amino acids. Germline V CDR1 and CDR2: SGHTA, FQGNSA. The V gene lost 1 base and the J gene lost 6 bases, with 12 bases spanning the gap. Together with reference TRBV7-2 and TRBJ1-2, the CDR3 gives the full variable domain: GAGVSQSPSNKVTEKGKDVELRCDPISGHTALYWYRQSLGQGLEFLIYFQGNSAPDKSGLPSDRFSAERTGGSVSTLTIQRTQQEDSAVYLCASSLDQASDGYTFGSGTRLTVV.

In its sample, this clonotype was seen a few times. The V gene is TRBV5-6, the J gene TRBJ2-1; D is uncertain. Germline V lookup: CDR1 SGHDT, CDR2 YYEEEE. V lost 4 bases to trimming and J lost 0 bases, with 14 bases between them. The CDR3 has 16 amino acids. The CDR3 sequence: CASSPTDQSSYNEQFF. CDR3 DNA sequence: TGTGCCAGCAGCCCAACGGACCAGAGCTCCTACAATGAGCAGTTCTTC.

This clonotype was counted many times. This rearrangement joins TRBV2 to TRBJ1-1; 7 nucleotides agree with TRBD1. The J segment lost 0 bases and the V segment lost 6 bases, leaving 4 bases of the junction unmatched. This CDR3 region has 14 residues. Germline CDR1 is SNHLY and CDR2 is FYNNEI. The CDR3 loop is CASREGQLNTEAFF. In nucleotides, the CDR3 is TGTGCCAGCAGGGAGGGACAGCTGAACACTGAAGCTTTCTTT.

This clonotype was recorded a few times. This chain connects TRBV11-2 to TRBJ2-3, with 12 bases fitting TRBD2. There are 18 residues in the CDR3. With 5 bases clipped from V and 1 base from J, the junction kept 10 bases outside the gene matches. CDR1 is SGHAT, CDR2 FQNNGV, per germline. CDR3 DNA sequence: TGTGCCAGCAGCCCAGGCCGACTAGCGGGGGCCGGCACAGATACGCAGTATTTT. The encoded protein is CASSPGRLAGAGTDTQYF.

This clonotype has a count of ten or more. The rearrangement links TRBV7-9 to TRBJ2-1, with 9 positions matching TRBD2. Germline CDR1 is SEHNR and CDR2 is FQNEAQ (reference sequence). The J segment lost 7 bases and the V segment lost 1 base, leaving 5 bases of the junction unmatched. The CDR3 has 15 amino acids. The CDR3 bases are TGTGCCAGCAGCTTAGTACTAGCGGGCGTAAATGAGCAGTTCTTC. It is translated as CASSLVLAGVNEQFF.

In this sample, this clonotype turned up many times. The chain joins TRBV20-1 to TRBJ2-3; no clear D gene. V lost 0 bases, J lost 0 bases, and 7 bases lay in between. Germline CDR1 DFQATT, CDR2 SNEGSKA (reference sequence). The CDR3 is 14 amino acids. The CDR3 coding sequence is TGCAGTGCTAGAGATATCGGAAGCACAGATACGCAGTATTTT. Residues: CSARDIGSTDTQYF.

This chain uses TRBV9 with TRBJ2-7; no firm D call. V gave up 0 bases and J gave up 2 bases, with 9 bases separating them. Germline CDR1 is SGDLS and CDR2 is YYNGEE. There are 14 residues in the CDR3. CDR3 DNA: TGTGCCAGCAGCGTAGGGGCAGGCGCCTACGAGCAGTACTTC. It yields the protein CASSVGAGAYEQYF.

This clonotype was recorded at least ten times. The chain employs TRBV18 and TRBJ2-4; 7 nucleotides line up with TRBD1. This CDR3 has 14 residues. The J segment lost 5 bases and the V segment lost 5 bases, leaving 6 bases of the junction unmatched. The germline gives CDR1 KGHSH, CDR2 LQKENI. The CDR3: CASSSTGTENIQYF. The CDR3 DNA reads TGTGCCAGCTCATCCACCGGGACAGAAAACATTCAGTACTTC.

V is TRBV30 and J is TRBJ2-3, with D unresolved. V was trimmed by 2 bases and J by 6 bases, leaving 9 bases between them. CDR1 is GTSNPN, CDR2 SVGIG, per germline (reference sequence). The CDR3 totals 12 residues. Here the CDR3 DNA reads TGTGCCTGGAGTCTCCCCGTGGATACGCAGTATTTT. Protein product: CAWSLPVDTQYF.

This clonotype was found many times. This chain connects TRBV29-1 to TRBJ1-1, with 9 nucleotides matching TRBD1. The CDR3 covers 16 residues. Germline V gene sequence: CDR1 SQVTM, CDR2 ANQGSEA. With V trimmed by 5 bases and J by 0 bases, 10 bases remained unmatched. Written as DNA, the CDR3 is TGCAGCGTTTTTACCGGGACAGGGAGCCTGAACACTGAAGCTTTCTTT. Its protein is CSVFTGTGSLNTEAFF.

This clonotype occurred a few times. The rearrangement links TRBV4-3 to TRBJ1-1; D uncertain. Germline V gene data show CDR1 as LGHNA and CDR2 as YSLEER. This CDR3 is 15 amino acids long. The germline V and J ends were trimmed by 4 bases and 6 bases, with 18 bases remaining between them. Here the CDR3 DNA reads TGCGCCAGCAGCCTTAGCGTCGGGGAAATGGCTGAAGCTTTCTTT. This gives the protein CASSLSVGEMAEAFF.

This clonotype has a count of ten or more. The CDR3, as DNA: TGTGCCAGCAGTTTCCTAGCGGGGCGATCCTACGAGCAGTACTTC. Translating gives CASSFLAGRSYEQYF. This chain connects TRBV28 to TRBJ2-7; 9 positions match TRBD2. The CDR3 contains 15 residues. The V gene end was trimmed by 3 bases and the J gene end by 1 base; junction bases not matched to a gene: 4. Germline CDR1 MDHEN, CDR2 SYDVKM.

This clonotype showed up just a few times. CDR3: CSARDTGLSNQPQHF. As DNA, the CDR3 is TGCAGTGCTAGAGATACAGGGTTGAGCAATCAGCCCCAGCATTTT. V and J are TRBV20-1 and TRBJ1-5; TRBD1 might be the D (6 bases). The CDR3 has 15 residues. V lost 0 bases and J 1 base, leaving 10 bases between the germline ends. Germline lookup yields CDR1 DFQATT and CDR2 SNEGSKA (reference sequence).